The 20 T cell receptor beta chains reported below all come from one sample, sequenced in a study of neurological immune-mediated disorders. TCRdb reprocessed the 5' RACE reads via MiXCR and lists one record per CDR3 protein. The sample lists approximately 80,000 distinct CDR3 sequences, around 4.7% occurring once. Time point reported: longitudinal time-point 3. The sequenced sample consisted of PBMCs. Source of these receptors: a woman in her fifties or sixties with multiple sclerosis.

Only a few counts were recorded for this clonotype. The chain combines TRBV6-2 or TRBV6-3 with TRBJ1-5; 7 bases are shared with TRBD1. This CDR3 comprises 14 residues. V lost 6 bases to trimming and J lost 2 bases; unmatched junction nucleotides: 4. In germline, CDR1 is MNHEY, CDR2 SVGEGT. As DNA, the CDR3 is TGTGCCAGCAGCGCTCAGGGGGGCAATCAGCCCCAGCATTTT. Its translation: CASSAQGGNQPQHF.

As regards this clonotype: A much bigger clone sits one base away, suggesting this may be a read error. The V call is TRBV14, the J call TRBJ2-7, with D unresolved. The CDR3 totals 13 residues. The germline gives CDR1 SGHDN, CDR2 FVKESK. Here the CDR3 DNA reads TGTGCCATCAGCCAAGTCCCGGTAATCGAGCAGTACTTC. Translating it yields CAISQVPVIEQYF.

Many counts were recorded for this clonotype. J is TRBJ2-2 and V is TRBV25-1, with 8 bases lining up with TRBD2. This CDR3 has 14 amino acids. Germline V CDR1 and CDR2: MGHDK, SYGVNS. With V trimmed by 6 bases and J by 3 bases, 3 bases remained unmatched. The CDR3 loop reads CASRPGGDTGELFF. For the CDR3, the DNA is TGTGCCAGCAGGCCCGGGGGGGACACCGGGGAGCTGTTTTTT.

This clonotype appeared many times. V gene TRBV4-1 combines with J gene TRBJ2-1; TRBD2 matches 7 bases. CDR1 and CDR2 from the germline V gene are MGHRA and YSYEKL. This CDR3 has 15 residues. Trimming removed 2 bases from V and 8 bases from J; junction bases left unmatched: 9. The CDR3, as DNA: TGCGCCAGCAGCCAAACATCCGGGACTAAGTATGAGCAGTTCTTC. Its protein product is CASSQTSGTKYEQFF.

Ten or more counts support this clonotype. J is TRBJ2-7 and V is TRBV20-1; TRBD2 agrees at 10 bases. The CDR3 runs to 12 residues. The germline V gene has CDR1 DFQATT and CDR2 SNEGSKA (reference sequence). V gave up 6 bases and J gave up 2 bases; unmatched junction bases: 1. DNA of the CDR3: TGCAGTGCAGCGGGGGGGCCCTACGAGCAGTACTTC. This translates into CSAAGGPYEQYF.

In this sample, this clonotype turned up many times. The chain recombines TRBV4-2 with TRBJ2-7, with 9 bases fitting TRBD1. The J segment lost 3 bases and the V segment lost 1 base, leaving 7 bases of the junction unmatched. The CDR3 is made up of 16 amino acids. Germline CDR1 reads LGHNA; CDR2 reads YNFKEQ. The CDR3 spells CASSQAYPGQGYEQYF. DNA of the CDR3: TGTGCCAGCAGCCAAGCCTATCCGGGACAGGGCTACGAGCAGTACTTC.

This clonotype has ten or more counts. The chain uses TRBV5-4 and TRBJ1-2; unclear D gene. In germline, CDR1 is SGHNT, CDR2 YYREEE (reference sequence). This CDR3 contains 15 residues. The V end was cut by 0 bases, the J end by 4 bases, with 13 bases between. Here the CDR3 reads CASSLADRGGYGYTF. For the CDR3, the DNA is TGTGCCAGCAGCTTGGCCGACCGAGGCGGCTATGGCTACACCTTC.

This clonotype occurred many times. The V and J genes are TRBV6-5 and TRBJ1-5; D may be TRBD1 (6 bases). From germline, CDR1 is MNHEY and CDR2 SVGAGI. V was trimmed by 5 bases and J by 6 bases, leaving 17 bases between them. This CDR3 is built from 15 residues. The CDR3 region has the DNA TGTGCCAGCAGTCTAGACAGGTCTGCGGGTCAGCCCCAGCATTTT. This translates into CASSLDRSAGQPQHF.

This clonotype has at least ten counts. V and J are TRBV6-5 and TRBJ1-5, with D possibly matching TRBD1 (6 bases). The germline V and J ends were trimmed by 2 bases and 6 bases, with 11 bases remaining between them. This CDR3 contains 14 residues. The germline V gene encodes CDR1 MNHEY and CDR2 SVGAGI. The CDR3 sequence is CASSYQTGSQPQHF. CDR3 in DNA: TGTGCCAGCAGTTACCAAACAGGGTCTCAGCCCCAGCATTTT.

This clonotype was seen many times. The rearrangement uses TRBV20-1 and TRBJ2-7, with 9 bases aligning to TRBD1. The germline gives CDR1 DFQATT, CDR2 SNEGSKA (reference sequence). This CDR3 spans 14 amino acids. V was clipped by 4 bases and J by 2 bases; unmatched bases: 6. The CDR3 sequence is CSAIADRGAYEQYF. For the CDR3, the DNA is TGCAGTGCTATCGCGGACAGGGGTGCCTACGAGCAGTACTTC.

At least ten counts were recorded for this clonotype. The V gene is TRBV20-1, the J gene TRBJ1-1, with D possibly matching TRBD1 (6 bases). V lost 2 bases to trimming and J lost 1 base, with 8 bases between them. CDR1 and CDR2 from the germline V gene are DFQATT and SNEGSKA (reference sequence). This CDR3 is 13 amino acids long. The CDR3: CSARRTANTEAFF. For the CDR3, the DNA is TGCAGTGCTAGACGGACAGCGAACACTGAAGCTTTCTTT.

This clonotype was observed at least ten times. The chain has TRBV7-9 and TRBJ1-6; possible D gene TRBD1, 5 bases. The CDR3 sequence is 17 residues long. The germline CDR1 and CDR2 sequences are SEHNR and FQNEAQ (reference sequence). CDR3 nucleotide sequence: TGTGTATCCGGGGCCGGGCCCCAAGGCTTGTATAATTCACCCCTCCACTTT. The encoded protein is CVSGAGPQGLYNSPLHF.

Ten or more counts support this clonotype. Here the CDR3 DNA reads TGCGCCAGCAGCTTGGTCGGGGGGGGCAACAATGGCTACACCTTC. Protein sequence: CASSLVGGGNNGYTF. The V call is TRBV5-1, the J call TRBJ1-2; a possible D gene is TRBD1 (6 bases). V shed 0 bases and J shed 6 bases, with 15 bases lying between them. Per germline, CDR1 SGHRS and CDR2 YFSETQ. The CDR3 contains 15 residues.

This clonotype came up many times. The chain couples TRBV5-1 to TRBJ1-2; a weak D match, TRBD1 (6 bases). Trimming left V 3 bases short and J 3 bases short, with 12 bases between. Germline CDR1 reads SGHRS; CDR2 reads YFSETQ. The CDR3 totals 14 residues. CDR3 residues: CASSSGGAYYGYTF. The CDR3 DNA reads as TGCGCCAGCAGCTCTGGGGGGGCTTACTATGGCTACACCTTC.

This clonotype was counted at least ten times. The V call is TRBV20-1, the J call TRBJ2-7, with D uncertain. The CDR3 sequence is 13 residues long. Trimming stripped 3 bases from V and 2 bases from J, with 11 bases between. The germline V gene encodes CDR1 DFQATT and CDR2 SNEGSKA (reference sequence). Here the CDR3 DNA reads TGCAGTGCTAGTCGCCCAGGAGCCTACGAGCAGTACTTC. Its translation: CSASRPGAYEQYF.

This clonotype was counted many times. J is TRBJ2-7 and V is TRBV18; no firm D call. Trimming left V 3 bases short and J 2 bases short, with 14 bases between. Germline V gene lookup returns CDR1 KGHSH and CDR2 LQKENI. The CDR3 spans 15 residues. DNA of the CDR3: TGTGCCAGCTCACCCTTATCCGGTTCCACCTACGAGCAGTACTTC. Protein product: CASSPLSGSTYEQYF.

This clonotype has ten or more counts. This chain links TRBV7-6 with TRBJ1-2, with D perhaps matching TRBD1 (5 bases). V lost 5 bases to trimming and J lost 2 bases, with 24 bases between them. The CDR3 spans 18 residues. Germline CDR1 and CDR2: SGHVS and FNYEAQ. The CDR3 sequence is CASSQETDPGRGNYGYTF. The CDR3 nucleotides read TGTGCCAGCAGCCAAGAAACGGATCCGGGACGAGGAAACTATGGCTACACCTTC.

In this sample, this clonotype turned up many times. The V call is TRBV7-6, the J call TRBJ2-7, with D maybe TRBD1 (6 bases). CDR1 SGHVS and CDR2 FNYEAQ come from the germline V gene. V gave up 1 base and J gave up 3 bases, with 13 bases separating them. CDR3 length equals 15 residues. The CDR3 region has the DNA TGTGCCAGCAGCTTAGGCCGGGACATTTTCTACGAGCAGTACTTC. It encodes CASSLGRDIFYEQYF. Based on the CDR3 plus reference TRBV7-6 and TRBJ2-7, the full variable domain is GAGVSQSPRYKVTKRGQDVALRCDPISGHVSLYWYRQALGQGPEFLTYFNYEAQQDKSGLPNDRFSAERPEGSISTLTIQRTEQRDSAMYRCASSLGRDIFYEQYFGPGTRLTVT.

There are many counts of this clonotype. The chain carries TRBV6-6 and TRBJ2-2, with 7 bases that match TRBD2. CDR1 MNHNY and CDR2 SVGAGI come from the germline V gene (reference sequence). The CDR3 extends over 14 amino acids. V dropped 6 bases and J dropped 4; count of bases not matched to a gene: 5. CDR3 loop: CASRPREGTGELFF. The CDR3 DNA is TGTGCCAGCAGACCAAGGGAGGGCACCGGGGAGCTGTTTTTT.

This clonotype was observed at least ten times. The CDR3 protein is CASSRTTGFQETQYF. The CDR3, as DNA: TGTGCCAGCAGCCGAACTACAGGGTTCCAAGAGACCCAGTACTTC. The rearrangement links TRBV3-1 to TRBJ2-5; TRBD1 is a possible D gene (6 bases). Looked up from germline, CDR1 is LGHDT and CDR2 is YNNKEL (reference sequence). The V and J ends lost 4 bases and 1 base respectively, with 13 bases between them. This CDR3 is built from 15 residues.